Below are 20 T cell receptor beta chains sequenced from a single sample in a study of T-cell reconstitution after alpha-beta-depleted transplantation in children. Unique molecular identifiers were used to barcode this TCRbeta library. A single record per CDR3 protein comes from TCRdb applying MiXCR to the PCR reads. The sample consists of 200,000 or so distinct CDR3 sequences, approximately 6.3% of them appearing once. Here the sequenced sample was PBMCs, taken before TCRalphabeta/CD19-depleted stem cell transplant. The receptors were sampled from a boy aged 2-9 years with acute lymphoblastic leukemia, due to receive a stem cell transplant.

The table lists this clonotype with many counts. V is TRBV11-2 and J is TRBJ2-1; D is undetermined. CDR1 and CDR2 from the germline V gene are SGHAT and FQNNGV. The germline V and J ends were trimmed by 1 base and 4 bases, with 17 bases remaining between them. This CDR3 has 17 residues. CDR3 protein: CASSLGPSPNPYNEQFF. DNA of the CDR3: TGTGCCAGCAGCTTAGGTCCGTCTCCAAACCCGTACAATGAGCAGTTCTTC.

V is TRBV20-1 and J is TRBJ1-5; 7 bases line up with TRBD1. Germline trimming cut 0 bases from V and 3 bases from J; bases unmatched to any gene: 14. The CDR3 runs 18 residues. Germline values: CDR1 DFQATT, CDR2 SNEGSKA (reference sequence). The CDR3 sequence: CSARDSLSGTASNQPQHF. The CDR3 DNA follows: TGCAGTGCTAGAGATTCTCTCTCCGGGACAGCTTCCAATCAGCCCCAGCATTTT.

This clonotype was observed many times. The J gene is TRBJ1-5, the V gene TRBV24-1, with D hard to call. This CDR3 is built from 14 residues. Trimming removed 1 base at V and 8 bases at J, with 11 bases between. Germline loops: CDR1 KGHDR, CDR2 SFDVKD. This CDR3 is CATSDFGDGEPQHF. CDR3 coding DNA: TGTGCCACCAGTGATTTTGGGGATGGGGAGCCCCAGCATTTT.

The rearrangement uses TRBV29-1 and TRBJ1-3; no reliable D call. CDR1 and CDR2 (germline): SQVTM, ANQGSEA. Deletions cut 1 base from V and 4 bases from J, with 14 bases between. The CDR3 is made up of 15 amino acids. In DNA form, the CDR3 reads TGCAGCGTTGAAGGTCCCCCGGTGACCGGAAACACCATATATTTT. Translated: CSVEGPPVTGNTIYF.

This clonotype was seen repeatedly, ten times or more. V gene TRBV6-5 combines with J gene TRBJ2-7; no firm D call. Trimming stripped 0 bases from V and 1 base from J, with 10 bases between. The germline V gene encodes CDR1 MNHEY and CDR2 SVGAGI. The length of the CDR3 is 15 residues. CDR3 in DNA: TGTGCCAGCAGTTACTCGCTGGACGGGTCCTACGAGCAGTACTTC. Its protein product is CASSYSLDGSYEQYF.

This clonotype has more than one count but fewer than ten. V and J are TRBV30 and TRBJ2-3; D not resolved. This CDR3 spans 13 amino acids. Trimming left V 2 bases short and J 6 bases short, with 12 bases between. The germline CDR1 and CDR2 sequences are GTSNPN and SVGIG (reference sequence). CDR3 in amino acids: CAWSIGSEDTQYF. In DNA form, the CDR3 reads TGTGCCTGGAGTATCGGATCGGAGGATACGCAGTATTTT. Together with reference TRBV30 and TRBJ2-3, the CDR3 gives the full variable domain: SQTIHQWPATLVQPVGSPLSLECTVEGTSNPNLYWYRQAAGRGLQLLFYSVGIGQISSEVPQNLSASRPQDRQFILSSKKLLLSDSGFYLCAWSIGSEDTQYFGPGTRLTVL.

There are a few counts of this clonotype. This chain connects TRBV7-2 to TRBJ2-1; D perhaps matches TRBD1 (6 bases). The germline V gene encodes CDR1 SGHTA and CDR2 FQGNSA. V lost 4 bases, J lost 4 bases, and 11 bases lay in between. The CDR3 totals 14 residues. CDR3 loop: CASSSWGPYNEQFF. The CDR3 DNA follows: TGTGCCAGCAGCTCTTGGGGGCCATACAATGAGCAGTTCTTC. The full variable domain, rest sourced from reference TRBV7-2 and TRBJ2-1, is GAGVSQSPSNKVTEKGKDVELRCDPISGHTALYWYRQSLGQGLEFLIYFQGNSAPDKSGLPSDRFSAERTGGSVSTLTIQRTQQEDSAVYLCASSSWGPYNEQFFGPGTRLTVL.

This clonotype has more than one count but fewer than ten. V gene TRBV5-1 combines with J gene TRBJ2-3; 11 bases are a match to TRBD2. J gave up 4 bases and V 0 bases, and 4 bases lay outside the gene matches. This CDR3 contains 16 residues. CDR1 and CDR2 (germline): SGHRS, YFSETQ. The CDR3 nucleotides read TGCGCCAGCAGCTTGGTATTAGCGGGAGGGGCAGATACGCAGTATTTT. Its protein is CASSLVLAGGADTQYF.

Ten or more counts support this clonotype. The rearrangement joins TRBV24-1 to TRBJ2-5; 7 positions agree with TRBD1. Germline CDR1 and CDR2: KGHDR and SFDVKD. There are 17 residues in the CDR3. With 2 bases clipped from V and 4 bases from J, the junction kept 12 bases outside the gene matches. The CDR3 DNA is TGTGCCACCAGTGATTCCTCCGTGACAGGGAAGAGAGAGACCCAGTACTTC. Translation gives CATSDSSVTGKRETQYF.

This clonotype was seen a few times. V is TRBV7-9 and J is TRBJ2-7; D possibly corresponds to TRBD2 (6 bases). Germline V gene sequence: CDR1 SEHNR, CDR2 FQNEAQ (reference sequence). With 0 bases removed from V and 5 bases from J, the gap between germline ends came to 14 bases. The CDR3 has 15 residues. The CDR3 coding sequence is TGTGCCAGCAGCTTAGCCGGGGGAACAGGAAACGAGCAGTACTTC. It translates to CASSLAGGTGNEQYF. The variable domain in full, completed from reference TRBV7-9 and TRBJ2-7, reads DTGVSQNPRHKITKRGQNVTFRCDPISEHNRLYWYRQTLGQGPEFLTYFQNEAQLEKSRLLSDRFSAERPKGSFSTLEIQRTEQGDSAMYLCASSLAGGTGNEQYFGPGTRLTVT.

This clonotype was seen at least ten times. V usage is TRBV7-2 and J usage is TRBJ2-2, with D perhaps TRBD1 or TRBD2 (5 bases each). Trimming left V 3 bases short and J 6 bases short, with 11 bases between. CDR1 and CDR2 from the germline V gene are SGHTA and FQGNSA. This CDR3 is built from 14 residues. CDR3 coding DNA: TGTGCCAGCAGCTTGCAGGGAGCCGCCGGGGAGCTGTTTTTT. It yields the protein CASSLQGAAGELFF.

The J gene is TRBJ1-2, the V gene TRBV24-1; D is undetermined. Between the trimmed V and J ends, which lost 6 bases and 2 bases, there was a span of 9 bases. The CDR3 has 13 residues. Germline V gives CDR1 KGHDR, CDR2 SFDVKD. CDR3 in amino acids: CATSLTGNYGYTF. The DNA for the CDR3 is TGTGCCACCAGTCTCACGGGGAACTATGGCTACACCTTC.

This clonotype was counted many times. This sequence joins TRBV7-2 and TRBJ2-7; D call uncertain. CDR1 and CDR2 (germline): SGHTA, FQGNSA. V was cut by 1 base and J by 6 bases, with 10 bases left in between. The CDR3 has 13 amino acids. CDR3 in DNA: TGTGCCAGCAGCTTAGTTGAGTACGGCGAGCAGTACTTC. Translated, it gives CASSLVEYGEQYF. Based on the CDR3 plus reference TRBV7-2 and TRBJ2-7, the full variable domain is GAGVSQSPSNKVTEKGKDVELRCDPISGHTALYWYRQSLGQGLEFLIYFQGNSAPDKSGLPSDRFSAERTGGSVSTLTIQRTQQEDSAVYLCASSLVEYGEQYFGPGTRLTVT.

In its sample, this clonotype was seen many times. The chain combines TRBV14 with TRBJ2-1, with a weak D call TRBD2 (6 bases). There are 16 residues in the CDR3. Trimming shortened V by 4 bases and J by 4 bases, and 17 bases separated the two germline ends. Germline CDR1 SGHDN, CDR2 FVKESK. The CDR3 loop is CASSPYAGRVYNEQFF. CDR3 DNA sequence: TGTGCCAGCAGCCCATATGCGGGGAGAGTATACAATGAGCAGTTCTTC. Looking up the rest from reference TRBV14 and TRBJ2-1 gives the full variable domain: EAGVTQFPSHSVIEKGQTVTLRCDPISGHDNLYWYRRVMGKEIKFLLHFVKESKQDESGMPNNRFLAERTGGTYSTLKVQPAELEDSGVYFCASSPYAGRVYNEQFFGPGTRLTVL.

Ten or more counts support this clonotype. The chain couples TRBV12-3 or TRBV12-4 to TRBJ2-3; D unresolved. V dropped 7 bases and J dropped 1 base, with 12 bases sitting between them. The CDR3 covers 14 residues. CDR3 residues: CASTYRFGTDTQYF. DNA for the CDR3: TGTGCCAGCACCTACCGTTTTGGCACAGATACGCAGTATTTT.

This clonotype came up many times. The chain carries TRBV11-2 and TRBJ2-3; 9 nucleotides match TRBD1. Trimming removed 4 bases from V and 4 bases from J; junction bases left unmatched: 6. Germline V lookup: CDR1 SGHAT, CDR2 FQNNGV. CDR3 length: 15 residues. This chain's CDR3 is CASSSGQGFADTQYF. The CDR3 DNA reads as TGTGCCAGCAGCTCCGGACAGGGGTTCGCAGATACGCAGTATTTT.

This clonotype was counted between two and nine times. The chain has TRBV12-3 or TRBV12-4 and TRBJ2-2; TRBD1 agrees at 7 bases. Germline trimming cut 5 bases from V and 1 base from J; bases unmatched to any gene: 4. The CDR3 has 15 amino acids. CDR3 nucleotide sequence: TGTGCCAGCAGTGTCGGACAGGTGAACACCGGGGAGCTGTTTTTT. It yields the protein CASSVGQVNTGELFF.

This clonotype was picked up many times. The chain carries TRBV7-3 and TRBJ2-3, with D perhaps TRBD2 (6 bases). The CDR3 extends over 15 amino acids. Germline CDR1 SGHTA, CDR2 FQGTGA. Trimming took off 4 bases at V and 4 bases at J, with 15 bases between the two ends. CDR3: CASSYGGGLSDTQYF. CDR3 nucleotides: TGTGCCAGCAGCTACGGGGGAGGTCTGTCAGATACGCAGTATTTT.

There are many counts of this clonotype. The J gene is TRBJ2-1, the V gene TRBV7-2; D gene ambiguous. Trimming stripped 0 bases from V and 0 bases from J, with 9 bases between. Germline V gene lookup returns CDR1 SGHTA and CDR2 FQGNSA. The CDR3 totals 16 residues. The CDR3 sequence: CASSLAVMSSYNEQFF. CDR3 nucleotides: TGTGCCAGCAGCTTAGCGGTGATGAGCTCCTACAATGAGCAGTTCTTC.

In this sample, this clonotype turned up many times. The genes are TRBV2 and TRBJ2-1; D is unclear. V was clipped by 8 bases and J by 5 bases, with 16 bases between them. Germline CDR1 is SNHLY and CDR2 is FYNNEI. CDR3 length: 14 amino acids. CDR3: CASLRYLGDNEQFF. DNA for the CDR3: TGTGCCAGCCTTCGATATCTAGGAGACAATGAGCAGTTCTTC.